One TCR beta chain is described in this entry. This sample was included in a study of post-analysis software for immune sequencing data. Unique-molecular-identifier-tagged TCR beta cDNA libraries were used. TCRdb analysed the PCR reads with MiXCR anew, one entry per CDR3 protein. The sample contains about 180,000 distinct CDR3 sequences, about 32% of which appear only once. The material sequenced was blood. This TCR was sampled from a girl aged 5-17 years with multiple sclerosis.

The DNA for the CDR3 is TGTGCCAGCAGCGGAGCCTTTAGCAATCAGCCCCAGCATTTT. Translation: CASSGAFSNQPQHF. The chain has TRBV9 and TRBJ1-5, with D uncertain. Germline CDR1 reads SGDLS; CDR2 reads YYNGEE. Trimming shortened V by 3 bases and J by 0 bases, and 7 bases separated the two germline ends. The CDR3 contains 14 residues. The full variable domain, with the rest looked up from reference TRBV9 and TRBJ1-5, is DSGVTQTPKHLITATGQRVTLRCSPRSGDLSVYWYQQSLDQGLQFLIQYYNGEERAKGNILERFSAQQFPDLHSELNLSSLELGDSALYFCASSGAFSNQPQHFGDGTRLSIL.